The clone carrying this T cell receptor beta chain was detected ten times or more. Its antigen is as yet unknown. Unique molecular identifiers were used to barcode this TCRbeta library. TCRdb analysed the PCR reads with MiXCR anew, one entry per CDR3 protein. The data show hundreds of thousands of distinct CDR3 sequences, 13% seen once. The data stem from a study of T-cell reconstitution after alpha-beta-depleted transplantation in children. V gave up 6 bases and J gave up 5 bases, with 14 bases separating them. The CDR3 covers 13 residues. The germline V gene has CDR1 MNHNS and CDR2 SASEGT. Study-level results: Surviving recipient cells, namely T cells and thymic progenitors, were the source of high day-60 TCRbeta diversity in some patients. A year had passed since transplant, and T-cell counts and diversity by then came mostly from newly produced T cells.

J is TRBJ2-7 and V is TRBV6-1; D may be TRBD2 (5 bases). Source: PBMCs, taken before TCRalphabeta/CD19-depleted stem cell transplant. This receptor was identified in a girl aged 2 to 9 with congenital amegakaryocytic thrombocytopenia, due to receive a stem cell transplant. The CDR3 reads CASSGLFNDEQYF. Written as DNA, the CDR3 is TGTGCCAGCAGCGGACTCTTTAACGACGAGCAGTACTTC.